The TCR beta chain under discussion was sequenced for a study of blood T cell repertoires in COVID-19. Trimming left V 3 bases short and J 0 bases short, with 6 bases between. This CDR3 is built from 14 residues. The germline gives CDR1 SGHTA, CDR2 FQGNSA. Produced via immunoSEQ multiplex PCR; TCRdb's table is partial and in-frame only. The sample has hundreds of thousands of clones; more than 75% are singletons. The chain combines TRBV7-2 with TRBJ1-3; no firm D call. The sequence came from a woman between 45 and 60 years old who had recovered from COVID-19. The sample was PBMCs or T cells enriched from blood (not recorded which). For the CDR3, the DNA is TGTGCCAGCAGCTTCCCCCACTCTGGAAACACCATATATTTT. Residues: CASSFPHSGNTIYF.